The T cell receptor (beta chain) under discussion was sequenced for a study of monozygotic twins with inflammatory bowel disease. Study results and limitations: Data gave no support to a single strong signal or clonotype associated with IBD.

TCRdb reprocessed the 5' RACE reads and stores each CDR3 protein as one record, lacking DNA. The table for this sample gives about 110,000 distinct CDR3 sequences. Germline V gene data show CDR1 as DFQATT and CDR2 as SNEGSKA (reference sequence). This CDR3 comprises 17 residues. On this clonotype itself: As yet, its antigen is unknown.

This chain links TRBV20-1 with TRBJ2-7; TCRdb's assignment of TRBD1 cannot be checked, as there is no DNA. The source is a human donor with ulcerative colitis or Crohn's disease, or a healthy co-twin of an affected twin (not recorded which). The sequenced sample consisted of blood. This CDR3 is CSARAPGSALLSYEQYF.